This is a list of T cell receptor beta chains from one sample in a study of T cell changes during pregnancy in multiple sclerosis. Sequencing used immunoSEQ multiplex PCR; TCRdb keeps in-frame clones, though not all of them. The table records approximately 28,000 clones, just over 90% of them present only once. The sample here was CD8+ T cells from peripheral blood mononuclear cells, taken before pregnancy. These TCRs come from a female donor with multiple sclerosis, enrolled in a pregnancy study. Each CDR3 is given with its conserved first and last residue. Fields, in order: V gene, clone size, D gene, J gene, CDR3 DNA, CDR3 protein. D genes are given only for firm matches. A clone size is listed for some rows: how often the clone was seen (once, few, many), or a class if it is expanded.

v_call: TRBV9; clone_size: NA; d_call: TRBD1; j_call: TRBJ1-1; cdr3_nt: TGTGCCAGCAGCGTATCCCCGCGAGAACGGGACAGGGTTGACACTGAAGCTTTCTTT; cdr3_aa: CASSVSPRERDRVDTEAFF
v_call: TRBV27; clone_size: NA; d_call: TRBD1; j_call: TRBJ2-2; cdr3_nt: TGTGCCAGCAGCCGCACCAAGACAGGGTGGGAGACCGGGGAGCTGTTTTTT; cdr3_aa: CASSRTKTGWETGELFF
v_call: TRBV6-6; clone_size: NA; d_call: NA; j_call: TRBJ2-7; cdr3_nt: TGTGCCAGCAGCCCCGACAGATACTACGAGCAGTACTTC; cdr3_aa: CASSPDRYYEQYF
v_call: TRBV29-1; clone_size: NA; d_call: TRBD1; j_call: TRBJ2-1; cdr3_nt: TGCAGCGTAAATCCGGGACAGGGAGGCAATGAGCAGTTCTTC; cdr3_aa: CSVNPGQGGNEQFF
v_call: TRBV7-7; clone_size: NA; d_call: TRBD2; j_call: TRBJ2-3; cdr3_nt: TGTGCCAGCAGCATGGCCCCCCGGACTAGCGGGGAGGAGACAGATACGCAGTATTTT; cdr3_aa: CASSMAPRTSGEETDTQYF
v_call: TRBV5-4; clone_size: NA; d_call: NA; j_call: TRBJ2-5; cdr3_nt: TGTGCCAGCAGCTTGTGGACAGAAGAGACCCAGTACTTC; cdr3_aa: CASSLWTEETQYF
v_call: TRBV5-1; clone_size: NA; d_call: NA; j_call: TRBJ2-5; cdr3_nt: TGCGCCAGCAGCTTGGCAGGGGACCAAGAGACCCAGTACTTC; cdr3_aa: CASSLAGDQETQYF
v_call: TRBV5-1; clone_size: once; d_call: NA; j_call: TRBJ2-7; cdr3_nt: TGCGCCAGCCGAATCTCAGGTTCAGCCAACGAGCAGTACTTC; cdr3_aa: CASRISGSANEQYF
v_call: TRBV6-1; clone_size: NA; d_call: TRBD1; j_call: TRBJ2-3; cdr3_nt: TGTGCCAGCACCCTGGGACAGGACACAGATACGCAGTATTTT; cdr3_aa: CASTLGQDTDTQYF
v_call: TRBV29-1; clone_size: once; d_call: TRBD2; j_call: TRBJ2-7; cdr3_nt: TGCAGCGCCGGACTAGCGGGAAGGTACGAGCAGTACTTC; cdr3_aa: CSAGLAGRYEQYF
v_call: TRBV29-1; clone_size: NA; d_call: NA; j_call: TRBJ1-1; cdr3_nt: TGCAGCGTTCCGGCAGGGTCCCTTCCTATGGACACTGAAGCTTTCTTT; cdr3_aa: CSVPAGSLPMDTEAFF
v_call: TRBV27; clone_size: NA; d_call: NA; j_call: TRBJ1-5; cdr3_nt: TGTGCCAGCAGTTTAAGGCGTTATAGCCAGCCCCAGCATTTT; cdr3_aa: CASSLRRYSQPQHF
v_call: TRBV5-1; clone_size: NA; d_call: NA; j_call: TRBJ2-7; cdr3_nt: TGCGCCAGCAGCTTGGCCTTCCCCTACGAGCAGTACTTC; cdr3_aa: CASSLAFPYEQYF
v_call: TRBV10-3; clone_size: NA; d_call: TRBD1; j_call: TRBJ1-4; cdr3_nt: TGTGCCATCAGTGAGACACCGGGACAGGGGAGGGGAACTAATGAAAAACTGTTTTTT; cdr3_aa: CAISETPGQGRGTNEKLFF
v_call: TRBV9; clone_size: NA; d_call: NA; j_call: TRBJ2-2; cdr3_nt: TGTGCCAGCAGCGGCGGTCCCCAGATGGGGGAGCTGTTTTTT; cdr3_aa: CASSGGPQMGELFF
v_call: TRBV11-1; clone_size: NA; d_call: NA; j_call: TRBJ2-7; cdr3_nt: TGTGCCAGCAGCCTCAACAGACAGCCATTCTCCTACGAGCAGTACTTC; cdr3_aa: CASSLNRQPFSYEQYF
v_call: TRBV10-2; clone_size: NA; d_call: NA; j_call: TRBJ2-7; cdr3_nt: TGCGCCAGCAGCATCGGGACTGTTTACGAGCAGTACTTC; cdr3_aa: CASSIGTVYEQYF
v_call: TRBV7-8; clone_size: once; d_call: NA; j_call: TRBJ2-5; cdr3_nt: TGTGCCAGCAGCCCCGAAGGAGGGCAAGGGACCCAGTACTTC; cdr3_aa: CASSPEGGQGTQYF
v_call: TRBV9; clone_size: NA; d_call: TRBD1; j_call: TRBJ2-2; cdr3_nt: TGTGCCAGCAGCACGACCCGTATCGACAGGGAGAACACCGGGGAGCTGTTTTTT; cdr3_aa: CASSTTRIDRENTGELFF
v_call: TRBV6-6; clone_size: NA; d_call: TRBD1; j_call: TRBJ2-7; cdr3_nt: TGTGCCAGCAGTTACTCCCCGGGACAGGTTTACGAGCAGTACTTC; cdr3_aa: CASSYSPGQVYEQYF